This T cell receptor beta chain was profiled in a study of shared clonotypes between healthy human individuals. As concerns this clone: The target antigen is unknown.

What was sequenced on ten immunoSEQ deep assay plates was unsorted PBMC DNA. Assay used: immunoSEQ multiplex PCR; TCRdb lists only in-frame clones, some missing. The data contain about 490,000 clones, approximately 80% of them singletons. The study, taken as a whole, reports: A limitation of the genetic and exposure-history diversity represented arose from few donors.

Germline CDR1 is ENHRY and CDR2 is SYGVKD. The CDR3 spans 12 residues. With 6 bases clipped from V and 4 bases from J, the junction kept 1 base outside the gene matches. Genomic DNA from unsorted samples was obtained from 80 million to 100 million PBMCs (per sample). The chain uses TRBV10-3 and TRBJ2-3, with 7 bases that match TRBD1. The TCR comes from a woman aged 40 to 50 in good health. Some clones in this sample may be carry-over from other donors' samples. Sequencing was carried out using PBMCs. The CDR3 region is CAISDRADTQYF. The CDR3 region has the DNA TGTGCCATCAGCGACAGGGCAGATACGCAGTATTTT.